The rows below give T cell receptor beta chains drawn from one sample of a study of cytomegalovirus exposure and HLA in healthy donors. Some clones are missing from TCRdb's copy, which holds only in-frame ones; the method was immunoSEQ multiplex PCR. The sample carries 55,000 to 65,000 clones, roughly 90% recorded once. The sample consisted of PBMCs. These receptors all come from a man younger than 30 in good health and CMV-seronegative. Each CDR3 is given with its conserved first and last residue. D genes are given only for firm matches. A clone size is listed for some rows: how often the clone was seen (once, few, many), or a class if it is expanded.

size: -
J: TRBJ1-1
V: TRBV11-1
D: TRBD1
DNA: TGTGCCAGCAGCTTCAGTGAGGGGGCGAGCACTGAAGCTTTCTTT
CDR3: CASSFSEGASTEAFF

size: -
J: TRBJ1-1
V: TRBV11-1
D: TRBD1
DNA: TGTGCCAGCAGGACGGGACAGAGGAACACTGAAGCTTTCTTT
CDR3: CASRTGQRNTEAFF

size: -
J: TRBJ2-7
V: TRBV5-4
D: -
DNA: TGTGCCAGCAGCTTCCGGACCCGGAGGGGATACGAGCAGTACTTC
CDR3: CASSFRTRRGYEQYF

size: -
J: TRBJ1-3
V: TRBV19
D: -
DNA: TGTGCCAGTAATTCCCGAAGCGGAGACACCATATATTTT
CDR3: CASNSRSGDTIYF

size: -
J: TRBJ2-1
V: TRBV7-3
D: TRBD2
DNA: TGTGCCAGCAGCTTAGGGCCGGGACTAGCGGGAGATGAGCAGTTCTTC
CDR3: CASSLGPGLAGDEQFF

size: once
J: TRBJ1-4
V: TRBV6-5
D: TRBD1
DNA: TGTGCCAGCAGCCCAGGGGGCTATAATGAAAAACTGTTTTTT
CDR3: CASSPGGYNEKLFF

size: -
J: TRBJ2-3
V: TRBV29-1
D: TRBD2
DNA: TGCAGCGTTGCGGGGGGGATTACTAGCACAGATACGCAGTATTTT
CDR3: CSVAGGITSTDTQYF

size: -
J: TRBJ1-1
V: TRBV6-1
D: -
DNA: TGTGCCAGCGTTAAGGGGCGCGGCACTGAAGCTTTCTTT
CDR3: CASVKGRGTEAFF

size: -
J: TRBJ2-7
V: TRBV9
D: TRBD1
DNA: TGTGCCAGCAGCGTATTCGGGGACAGATCCTACGAGCAGTACTTC
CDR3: CASSVFGDRSYEQYF

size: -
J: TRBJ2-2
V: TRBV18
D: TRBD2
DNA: TGTGCCAGCTCACCACGAGCGGGAGGGCCCGGGGAGCTGTTTTTT
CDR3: CASSPRAGGPGELFF

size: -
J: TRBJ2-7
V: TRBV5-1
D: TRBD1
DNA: TGCGCCAGCAGCGCGGGACAGGGACTTTACGAGCAGTACTTC
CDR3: CASSAGQGLYEQYF

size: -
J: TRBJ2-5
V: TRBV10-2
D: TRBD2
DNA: TGCGCCAGCAGGCGTGGTAGCGGGGGTGAGACCCAGTACTTC
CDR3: CASRRGSGGETQYF

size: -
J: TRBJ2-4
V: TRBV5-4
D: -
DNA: TGTGCCAGCAGCTTGGACTATCTAAACATTCAGTACTTC
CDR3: CASSLDYLNIQYF

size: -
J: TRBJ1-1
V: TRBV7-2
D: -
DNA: TGTGCCAGCAGCTCTAGACGCAACACTGAAGCTTTCTTT
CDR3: CASSSRRNTEAFF

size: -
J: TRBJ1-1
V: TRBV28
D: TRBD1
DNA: TGTGCCAGCAGTCCGGACAGGGAGAACACTGAAGCTTTCTTT
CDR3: CASSPDRENTEAFF

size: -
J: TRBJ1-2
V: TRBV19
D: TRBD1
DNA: TGTGCCAGTAGCCCCAGGGGGTTTCGGGATGGCTACACCTTC
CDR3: CASSPRGFRDGYTF

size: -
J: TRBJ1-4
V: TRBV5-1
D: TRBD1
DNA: TGCGCCAGCAGCTGGACAGGGGGGGGTTCTGAAAAACTGTTTTTT
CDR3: CASSWTGGGSEKLFF

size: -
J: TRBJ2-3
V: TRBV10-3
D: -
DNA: TGTGCCATCAGTGAGTTAGAAAACACAGATACGCAGTATTTT
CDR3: CAISELENTDTQYF

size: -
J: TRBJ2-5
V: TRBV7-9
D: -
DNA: TGTGCCAGCAGCTCGCCGTTTCTCGGGACAAACCGCGGGTGGACCCAGTACTTC
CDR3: CASSSPFLGTNRGWTQYF

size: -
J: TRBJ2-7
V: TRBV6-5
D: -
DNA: TGTGCCAGCAGTTACACCCCGTTTTCGGACGAGCAGTACTTC
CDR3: CASSYTPFSDEQYF

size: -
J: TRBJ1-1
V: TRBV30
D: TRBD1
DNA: TGTGCCTGGAGTGGGTTTGGACAGGGGCGTTTTTACACTGAAGCTTTCTTT
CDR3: CAWSGFGQGRFYTEAFF

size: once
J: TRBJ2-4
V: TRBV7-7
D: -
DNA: TGTGCTAGCAGCTTTCAGGGAAGCAACATTCAGTACTTC
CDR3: CASSFQGSNIQYF

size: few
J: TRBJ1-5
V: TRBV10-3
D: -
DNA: TGTGCCATCAGCGACAGGTTCGCCCTAGGCGGACAGCCCCAGCATTTT
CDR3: CAISDRFALGGQPQHF

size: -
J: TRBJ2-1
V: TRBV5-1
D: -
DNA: TGCGCCAGCGAACGGGTTGGAGCCCACAATGAGCAGTTCTTC
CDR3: CASERVGAHNEQFF

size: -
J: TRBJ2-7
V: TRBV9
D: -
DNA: TGTGCCAGCAGCCCATCCATGGGCAGCCTACCGATTGGCGAGCAGTACTTC
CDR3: CASSPSMGSLPIGEQYF

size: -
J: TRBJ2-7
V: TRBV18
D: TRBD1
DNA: TGTGCCAGCTCGCTGGACAGGGGGCCGTGGGGCTCCTACGAGCAGTACTTC
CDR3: CASSLDRGPWGSYEQYF

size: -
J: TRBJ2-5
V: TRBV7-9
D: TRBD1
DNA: TGTGCCAGCAGCTTGGGGACAGCTCAAGAGACCCAGTACTTC
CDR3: CASSLGTAQETQYF

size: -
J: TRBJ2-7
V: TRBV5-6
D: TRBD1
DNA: TGTGCCAGCAGCTGGACAGGGAGCTCCTACGAGCAGTACTTC
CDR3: CASSWTGSSYEQYF

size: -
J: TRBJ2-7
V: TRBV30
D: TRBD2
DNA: TGTGCCTGGACTAGCGGGTCCTCCTACGAGCAGTACTTC
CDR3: CAWTSGSSYEQYF

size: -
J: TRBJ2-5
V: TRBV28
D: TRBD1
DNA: TGTGCCAGCAGTCCCCCCAGGCCCGACAGGGGGTCGGAGACCCAGTACTTC
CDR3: CASSPPRPDRGSETQYF

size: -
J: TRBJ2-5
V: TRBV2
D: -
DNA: TGTGCCAGCAGTGATAAGACGGGAGTCGGAACCCAGTACTTC
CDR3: CASSDKTGVGTQYF

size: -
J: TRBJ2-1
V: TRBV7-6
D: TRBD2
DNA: TGTGCCAGCAGCTTAGAGACGACTAGCGGGAGCAAATTCTTC
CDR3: CASSLETTSGSKFF

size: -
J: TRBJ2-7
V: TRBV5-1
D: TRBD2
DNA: TGCGCCAGCAGCTTGGCGGCGGGAGGTACCTACGAGCAGTACTTC
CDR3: CASSLAAGGTYEQYF

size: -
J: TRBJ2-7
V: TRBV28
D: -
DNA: TGTGCCACCAGGACTCACCCAGGGAAAAACATGGCCCATTACGAGCAGTACTTC
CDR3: CATRTHPGKNMAHYEQYF

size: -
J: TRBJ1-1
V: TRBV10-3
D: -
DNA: TGTGCCATCAGGGGACGGGTAGCGGGGGGGAACACTGAAGCTTTCTTT
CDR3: CAIRGRVAGGNTEAFF

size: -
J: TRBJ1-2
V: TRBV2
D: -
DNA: TGTGCCAGCAGTGAAATTTCGGCAGGGTATGGTGGCTACACCTTC
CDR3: CASSEISAGYGGYTF

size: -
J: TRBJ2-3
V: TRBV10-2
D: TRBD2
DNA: TGCGCCAGCAGTGAGAGGAGTAGCGGGAGGCTCTTGGTTACAGATACGCAGTATTTT
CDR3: CASSERSSGRLLVTDTQYF

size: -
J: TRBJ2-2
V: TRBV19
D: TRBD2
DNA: TGTGCCAGTAGTATGTCTAGCGGGCGGACCGGGGAGCTGTTTTTT
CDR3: CASSMSSGRTGELFF

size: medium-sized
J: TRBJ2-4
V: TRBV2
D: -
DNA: TGTGCCAGCACAGGGACTGCGCAGGACATTCAGTACTTC
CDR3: CASTGTAQDIQYF

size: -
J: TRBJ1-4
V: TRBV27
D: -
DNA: TGTGCCAGCAGTTTATCGGACGGGGGGATTTTGTTTTTT
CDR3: CASSLSDGGILFF

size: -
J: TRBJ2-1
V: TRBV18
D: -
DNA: TGTGCCAGCTCACCACCAGGGAGCTCCTACAATGAGCAGTTCTTC
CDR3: CASSPPGSSYNEQFF

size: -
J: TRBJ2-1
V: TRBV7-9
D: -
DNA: TGTGCCAGCCGGCGGGAAGTCGGGGGCAATGAGCAGTTCTTC
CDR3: CASRREVGGNEQFF

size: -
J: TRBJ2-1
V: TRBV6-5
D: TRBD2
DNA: TGTGCCAGCAGCTCCGGGACTAGCGGAAACAATGAGCAGTTCTTC
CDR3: CASSSGTSGNNEQFF

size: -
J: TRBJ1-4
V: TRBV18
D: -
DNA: TGTGCCAGCTCACCGGTAAACAGGGTAAACGAAAAACTGTTTTTT
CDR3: CASSPVNRVNEKLFF

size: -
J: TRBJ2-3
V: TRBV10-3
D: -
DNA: TGTGCCATCAGTGAGTCTCCCCCAGGGTCTAGCACAGATACGCAGTATTTT
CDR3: CAISESPPGSSTDTQYF

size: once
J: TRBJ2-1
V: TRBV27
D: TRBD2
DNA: TGTGCCAGCAGTCCGGGGACTAGCTTCGACATGCCACCTTACAATGAGCAGTTCTTC
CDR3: CASSPGTSFDMPPYNEQFF

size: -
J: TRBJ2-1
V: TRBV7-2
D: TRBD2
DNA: TGTGCCAGCAGCTTAGGGCAGCTACTGCGCCCAGCGGGGAATGAGCAGTTCTTC
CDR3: CASSLGQLLRPAGNEQFF

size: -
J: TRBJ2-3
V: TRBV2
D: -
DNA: TGTGCCAGCAGTGCCCAGGGGCTTAGCACAGATACGCAGTATTTT
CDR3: CASSAQGLSTDTQYF

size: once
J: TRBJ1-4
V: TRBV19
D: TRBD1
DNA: TGTGCCAGTAGAATACCGGGACAGGGGAATGAAAAACTGTTTTTT
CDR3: CASRIPGQGNEKLFF

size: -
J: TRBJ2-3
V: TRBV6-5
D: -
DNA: TGTGCCAGCAGTTACCGAGTATTGGATACGCAGTATTTT
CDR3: CASSYRVLDTQYF

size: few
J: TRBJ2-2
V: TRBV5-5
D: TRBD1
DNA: TGTGCCAGCAGCGAGGGACAGTCTATCGGGGAGCTGTTTTTT
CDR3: CASSEGQSIGELFF

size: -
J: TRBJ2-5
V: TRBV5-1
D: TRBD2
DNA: TGCGCCAGCAGCCCGGGACTAGCGGCCGAAGAGACCCAGTACTTC
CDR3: CASSPGLAAEETQYF

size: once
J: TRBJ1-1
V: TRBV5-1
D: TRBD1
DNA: TGCGCCAGCAGGCACACCGGGACAGCGAACACTGAAGCTTTCTTT
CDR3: CASRHTGTANTEAFF

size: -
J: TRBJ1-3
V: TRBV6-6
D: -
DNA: TGTGCCAGCACAGGGGATGGAAACACCATATATTTT
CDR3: CASTGDGNTIYF